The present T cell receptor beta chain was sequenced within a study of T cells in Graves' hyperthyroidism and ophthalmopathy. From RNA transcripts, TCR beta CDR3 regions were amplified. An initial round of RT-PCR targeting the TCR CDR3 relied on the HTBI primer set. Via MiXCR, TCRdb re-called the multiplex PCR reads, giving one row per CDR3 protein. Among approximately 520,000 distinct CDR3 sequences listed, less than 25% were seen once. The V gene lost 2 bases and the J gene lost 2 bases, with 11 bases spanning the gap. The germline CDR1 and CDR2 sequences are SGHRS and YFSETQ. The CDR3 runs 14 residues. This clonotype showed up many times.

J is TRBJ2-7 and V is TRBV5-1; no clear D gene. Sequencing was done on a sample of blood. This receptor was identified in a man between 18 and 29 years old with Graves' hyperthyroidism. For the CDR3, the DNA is TGCGCCAGCAGCTTCGGGCGGTCGGCCTACGAGCAGTACTTC. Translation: CASSFGRSAYEQYF.